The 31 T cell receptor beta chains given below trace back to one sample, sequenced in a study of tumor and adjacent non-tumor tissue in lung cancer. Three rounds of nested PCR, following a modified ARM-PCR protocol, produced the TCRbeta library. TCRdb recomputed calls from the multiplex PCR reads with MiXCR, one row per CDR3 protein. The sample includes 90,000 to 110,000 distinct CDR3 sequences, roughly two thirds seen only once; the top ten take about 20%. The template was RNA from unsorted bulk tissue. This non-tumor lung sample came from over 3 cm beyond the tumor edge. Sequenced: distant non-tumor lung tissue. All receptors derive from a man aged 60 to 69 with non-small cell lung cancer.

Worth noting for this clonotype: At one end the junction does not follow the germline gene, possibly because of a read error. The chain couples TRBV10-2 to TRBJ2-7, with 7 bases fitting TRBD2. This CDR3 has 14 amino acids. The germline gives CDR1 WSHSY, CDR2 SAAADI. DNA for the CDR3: TGCGCCGGCAATTTGCAGGGAGGGTCCTACGAACAGTACTTC. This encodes CAGNLQGGSYEQYF.

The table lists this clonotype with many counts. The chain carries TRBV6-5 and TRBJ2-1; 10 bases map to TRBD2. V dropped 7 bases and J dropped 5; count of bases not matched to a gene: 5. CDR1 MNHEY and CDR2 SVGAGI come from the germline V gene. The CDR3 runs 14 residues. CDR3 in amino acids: CASNRLAGHNEQFF. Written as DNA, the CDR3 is TGTGCCAGCAACAGACTAGCGGGCCACAATGAGCAGTTCTTC.

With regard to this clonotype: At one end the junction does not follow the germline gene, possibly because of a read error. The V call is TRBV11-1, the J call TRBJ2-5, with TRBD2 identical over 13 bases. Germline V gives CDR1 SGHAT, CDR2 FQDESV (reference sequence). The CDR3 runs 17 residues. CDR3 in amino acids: CSSSPGTSGTLQETQYF. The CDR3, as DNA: TGTTCCAGCAGCCCCGGGACTAGCGGGACACTCCAAGAGACCCAGTACTTC.

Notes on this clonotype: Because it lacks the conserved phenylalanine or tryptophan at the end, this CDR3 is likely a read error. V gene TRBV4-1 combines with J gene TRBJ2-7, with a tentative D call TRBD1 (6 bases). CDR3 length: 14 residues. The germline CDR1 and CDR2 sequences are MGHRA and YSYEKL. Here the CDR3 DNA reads TGCGCCAACAGCCAAGATCCAGGGGACTACGAGCAGTACTAC. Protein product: CANSQDPGDYEQYY.

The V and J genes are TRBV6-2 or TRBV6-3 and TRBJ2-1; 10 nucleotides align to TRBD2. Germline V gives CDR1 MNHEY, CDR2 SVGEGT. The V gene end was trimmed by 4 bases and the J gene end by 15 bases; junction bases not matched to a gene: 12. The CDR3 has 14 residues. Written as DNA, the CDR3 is TGTGCCAGCAGTTCTACTAGCGGGACCAATGGGCGGTTCTTC. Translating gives CASSSTSGTNGRFF.

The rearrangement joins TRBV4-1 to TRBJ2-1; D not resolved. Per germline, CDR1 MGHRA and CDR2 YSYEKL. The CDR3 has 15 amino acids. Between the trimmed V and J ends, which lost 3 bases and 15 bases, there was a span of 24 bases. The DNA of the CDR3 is TGCGCCAGCAGCCAGGGGTTATCCGTCTACAATGAGTGGTTCTTC. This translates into CASSQGLSVYNEWFF.

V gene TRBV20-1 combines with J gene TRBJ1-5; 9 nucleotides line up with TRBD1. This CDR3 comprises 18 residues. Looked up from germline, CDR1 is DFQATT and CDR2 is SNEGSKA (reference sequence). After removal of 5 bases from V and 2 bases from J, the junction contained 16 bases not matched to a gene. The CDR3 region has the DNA TGCAGTGCTTCCCCCGGGACAGGGATGGGGGTGTGCAATCAGCCCCAGCATTTT. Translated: CSASPGTGMGVCNQPQHF.

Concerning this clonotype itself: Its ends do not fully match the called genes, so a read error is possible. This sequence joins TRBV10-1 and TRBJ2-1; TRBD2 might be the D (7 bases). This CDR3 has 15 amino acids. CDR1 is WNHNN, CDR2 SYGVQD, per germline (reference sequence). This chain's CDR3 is CASSGGGSSYNELFF. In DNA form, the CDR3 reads TGCGCCAGCAGCGGGGGCGGGAGTAGCTACAATGAGCTGTTCTTC.

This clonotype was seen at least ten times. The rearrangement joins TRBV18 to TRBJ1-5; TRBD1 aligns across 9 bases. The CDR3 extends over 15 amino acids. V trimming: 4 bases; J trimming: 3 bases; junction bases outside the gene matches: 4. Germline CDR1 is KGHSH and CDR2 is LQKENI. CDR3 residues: CASSRGQGPNQPQHF. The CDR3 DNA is TGTGCCAGCTCACGGGGACAGGGCCCCAATCAGCCCCAGCATTTT.

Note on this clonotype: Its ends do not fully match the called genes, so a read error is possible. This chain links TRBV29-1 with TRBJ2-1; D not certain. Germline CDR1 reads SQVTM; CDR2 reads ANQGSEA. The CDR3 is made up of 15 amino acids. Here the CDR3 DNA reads TGCAGCGATGAAGGTAAACACAGCTCCTACGACGAGCAGTTCTTC. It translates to CSDEGKHSSYDEQFF.

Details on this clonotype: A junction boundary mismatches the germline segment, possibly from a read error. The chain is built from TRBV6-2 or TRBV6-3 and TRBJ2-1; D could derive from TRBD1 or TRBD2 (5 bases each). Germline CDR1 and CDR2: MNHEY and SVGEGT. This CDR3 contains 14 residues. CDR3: CACSSTKGTNEQFF. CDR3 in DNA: TGTGCCTGCAGTTCCACTAAGGGGACCAATGAGCAGTTCTTC.

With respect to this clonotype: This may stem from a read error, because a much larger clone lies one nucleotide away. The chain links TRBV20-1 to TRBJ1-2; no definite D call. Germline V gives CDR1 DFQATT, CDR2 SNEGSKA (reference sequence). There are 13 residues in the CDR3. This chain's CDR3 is CNARVAGVYGYTF. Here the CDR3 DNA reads TGCAATGCTAGAGTTGCAGGAGTATATGGCTACACCTTC.

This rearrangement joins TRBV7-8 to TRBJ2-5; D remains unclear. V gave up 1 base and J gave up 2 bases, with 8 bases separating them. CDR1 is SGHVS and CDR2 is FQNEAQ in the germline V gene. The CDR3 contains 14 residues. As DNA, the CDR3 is TGTGCCAGCAGCTTAGGGGTTGCTCAAGAGACCCAGTACTTC. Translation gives CASSLGVAQETQYF.

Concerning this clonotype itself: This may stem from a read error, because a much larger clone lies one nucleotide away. The CDR3 nucleotides are TGTGCCACCCTCGACGGGGAGCTGTTTTTT. Its protein product is CATLDGELFF. The gene calls are TRBV28 and TRBJ2-2, with D unclear. V lost 10 bases to trimming and J lost 7 bases, with 7 bases between them. In germline, CDR1 is MDHEN, CDR2 SYDVKM. The CDR3 is made up of 10 amino acids.

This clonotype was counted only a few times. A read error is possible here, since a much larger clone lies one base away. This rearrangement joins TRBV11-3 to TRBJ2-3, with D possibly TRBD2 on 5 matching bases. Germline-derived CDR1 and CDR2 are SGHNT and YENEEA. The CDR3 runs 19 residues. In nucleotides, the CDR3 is TGTACCGGCAGCTTAGGTCCGGGATCTACCCACCCTCGGGGAGATACGCAGTATTTT. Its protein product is CTGSLGPGSTHPRGDTQYF.

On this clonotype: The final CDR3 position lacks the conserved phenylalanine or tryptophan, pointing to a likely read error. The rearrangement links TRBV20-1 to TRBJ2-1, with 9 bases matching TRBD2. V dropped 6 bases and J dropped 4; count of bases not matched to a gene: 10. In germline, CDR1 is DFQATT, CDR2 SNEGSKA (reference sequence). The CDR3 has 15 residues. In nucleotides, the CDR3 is TGCAGTGCAAAGACGCCGGGACTAGCTTACAATGAGCAGTTCCTC. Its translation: CSAKTPGLAYNEQFL.

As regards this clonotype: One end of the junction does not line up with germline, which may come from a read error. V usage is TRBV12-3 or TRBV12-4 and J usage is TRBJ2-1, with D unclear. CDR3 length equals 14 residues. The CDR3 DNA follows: TGTGCCAGCGTATCCCGGACCTCTTACAATGAGCAGTTATTC. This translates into CASVSRTSYNEQLF.

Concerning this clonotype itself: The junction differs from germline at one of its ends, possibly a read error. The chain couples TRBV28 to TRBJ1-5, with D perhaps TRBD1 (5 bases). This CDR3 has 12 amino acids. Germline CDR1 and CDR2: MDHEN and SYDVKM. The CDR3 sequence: CASSFSGRPRHF. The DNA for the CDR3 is TGTGCCAGCAGTTTTTCGGGACGGCCCCGGCATTTT.

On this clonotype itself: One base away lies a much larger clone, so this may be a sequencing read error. In nucleotides, the CDR3 is TGCGCCAGCAGCTTGGACGACGGGACAGTTAGCACAGATACGCAGTATTTT. Amino acid sequence: CASSLDDGTVSTDTQYF. This chain joins TRBV5-1 and TRBJ2-3; 7 bases line up with TRBD1. Losses at the gene ends were 0 bases for V and 0 bases for J; bases not matched to a gene: 7. The CDR3 spans 17 residues. The germline CDR1 and CDR2 sequences are SGHRS and YFSETQ.

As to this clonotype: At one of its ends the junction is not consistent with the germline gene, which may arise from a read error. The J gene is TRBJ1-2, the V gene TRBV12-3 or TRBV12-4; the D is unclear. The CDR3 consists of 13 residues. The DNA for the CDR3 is TGTACCAGCAGCCCTAAGAGCGCCTATGGCTACACCTTC. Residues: CTSSPKSAYGYTF.

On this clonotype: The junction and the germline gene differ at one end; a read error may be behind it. The CDR3 DNA follows: TGTGTCAGCAGCCAAGGTGGGAACCCCGGAGCCTACAATGAGCAGTTCTTC. This translates into CVSSQGGNPGAYNEQFF. This sequence joins TRBV4-2 and TRBJ2-1, with D hard to call. The CDR3 consists of 17 residues. The germline V gene encodes CDR1 LGHNA and CDR2 YNFKEQ.

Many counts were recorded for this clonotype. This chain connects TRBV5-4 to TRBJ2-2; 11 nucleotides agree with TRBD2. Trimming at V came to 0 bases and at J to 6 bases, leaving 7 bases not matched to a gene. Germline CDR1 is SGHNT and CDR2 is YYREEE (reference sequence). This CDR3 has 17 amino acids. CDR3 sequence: CASSLASGGPGPGELFF. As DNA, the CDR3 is TGTGCCAGCAGCTTGGCTAGCGGGGGGCCGGGCCCCGGGGAGCTGTTTTTT.

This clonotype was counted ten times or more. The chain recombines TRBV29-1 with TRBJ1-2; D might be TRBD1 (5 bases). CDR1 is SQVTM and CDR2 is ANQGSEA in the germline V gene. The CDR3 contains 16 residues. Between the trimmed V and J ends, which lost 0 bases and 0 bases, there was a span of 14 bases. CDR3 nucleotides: TGCAGCGTTGAAGATCTCAAGGCAGGGACTAACTATGGCTACACCTTC. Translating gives CSVEDLKAGTNYGYTF.

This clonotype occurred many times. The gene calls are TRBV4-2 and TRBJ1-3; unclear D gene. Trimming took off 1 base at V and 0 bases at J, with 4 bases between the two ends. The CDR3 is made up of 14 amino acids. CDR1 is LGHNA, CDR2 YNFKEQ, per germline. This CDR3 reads CASSQVGSGNTIYF. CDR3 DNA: TGTGCCAGCAGCCAAGTGGGCTCTGGAAACACCATATATTTT.

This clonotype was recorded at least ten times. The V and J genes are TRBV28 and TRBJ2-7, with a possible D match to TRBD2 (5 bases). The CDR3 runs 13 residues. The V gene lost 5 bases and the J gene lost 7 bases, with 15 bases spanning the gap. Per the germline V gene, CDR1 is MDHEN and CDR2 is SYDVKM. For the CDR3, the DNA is TGTGCCAGCAGTACGGGCCTTTCGGGGGAGCAGTACTTC. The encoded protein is CASSTGLSGEQYF.

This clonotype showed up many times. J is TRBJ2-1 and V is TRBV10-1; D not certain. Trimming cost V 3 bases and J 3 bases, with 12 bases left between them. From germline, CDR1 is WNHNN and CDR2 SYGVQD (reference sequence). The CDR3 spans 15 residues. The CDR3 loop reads CASSDVGSGYNEQFF. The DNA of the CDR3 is TGCGCCAGCAGTGATGTAGGGTCTGGCTACAATGAGCAGTTCTTC.

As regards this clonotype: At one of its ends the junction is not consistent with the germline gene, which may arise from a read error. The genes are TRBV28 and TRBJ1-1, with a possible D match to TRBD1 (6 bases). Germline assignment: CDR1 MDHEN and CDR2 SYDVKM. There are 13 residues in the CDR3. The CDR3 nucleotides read TGTGCCAGCAGTTTGCAGGGGAACACTGAAGATTTCTTT. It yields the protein CASSLQGNTEDFF.

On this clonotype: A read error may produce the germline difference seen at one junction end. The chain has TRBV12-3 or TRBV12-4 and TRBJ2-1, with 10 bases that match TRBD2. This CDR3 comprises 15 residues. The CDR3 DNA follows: TGTGCCAACAGTACTTCTAGCGGGAGTAGTAGTAAGCAGTTCTTC. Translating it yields CANSTSSGSSSKQFF.

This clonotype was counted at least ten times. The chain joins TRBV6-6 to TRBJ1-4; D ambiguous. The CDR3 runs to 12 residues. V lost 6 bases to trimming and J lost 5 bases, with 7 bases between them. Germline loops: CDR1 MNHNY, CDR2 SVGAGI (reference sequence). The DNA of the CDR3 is TGTGCCAGCAGCGTACAGAATGAAAAACTGTTTTTT. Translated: CASSVQNEKLFF.

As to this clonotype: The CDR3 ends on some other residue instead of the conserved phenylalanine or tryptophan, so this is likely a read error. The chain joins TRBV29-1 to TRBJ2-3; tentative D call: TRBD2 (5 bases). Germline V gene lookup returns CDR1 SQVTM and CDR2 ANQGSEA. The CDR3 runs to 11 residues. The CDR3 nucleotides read TGCAGTGTTCAACTAGCAGATACGCAGTATTAT. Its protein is CSVQLADTQYY.

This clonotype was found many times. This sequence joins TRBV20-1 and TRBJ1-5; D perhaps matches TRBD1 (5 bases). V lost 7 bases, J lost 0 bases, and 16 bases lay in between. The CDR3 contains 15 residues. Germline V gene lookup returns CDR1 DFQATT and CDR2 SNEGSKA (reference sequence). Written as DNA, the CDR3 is TGCAGTGGGAAGCGAAGGGGCTATAGCAATCAGCCCCAGCATTTT. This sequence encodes CSGKRRGYSNQPQHF.